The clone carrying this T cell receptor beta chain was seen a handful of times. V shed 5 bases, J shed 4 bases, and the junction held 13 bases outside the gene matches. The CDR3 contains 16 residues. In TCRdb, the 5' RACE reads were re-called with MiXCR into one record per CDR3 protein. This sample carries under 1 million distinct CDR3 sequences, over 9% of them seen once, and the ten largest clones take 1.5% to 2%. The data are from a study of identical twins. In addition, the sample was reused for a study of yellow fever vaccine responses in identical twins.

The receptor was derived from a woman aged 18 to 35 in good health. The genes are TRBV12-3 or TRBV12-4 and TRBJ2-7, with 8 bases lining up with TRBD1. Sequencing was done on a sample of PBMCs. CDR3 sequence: CASSLGGGRGRYEQYF. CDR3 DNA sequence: TGTGCCAGCAGTCTGGGTGGGGGCAGGGGGCGGTACGAGCAGTACTTC.